This TCR beta chain is drawn from a study of CD8+ T cells in alopecia areata. The CDR3 covers 17 residues. The germline CDR1 and CDR2 sequences are MNHEY and SMNVEV (reference sequence). Trimming shortened V by 2 bases and J by 2 bases, and 16 bases separated the two germline ends. It was cDNA, reverse transcribed from extracted RNA, that served as the sequencing template. The protocol was immunoSEQ multiplex PCR, while the TCRdb copy is restricted to in-frame clones and leaves out a portion. The sample includes fewer than 100,000 clones, approximately 66% seen only once; the top ten take roughly a sixth. This clone came up a few times. Treatment reported: oral pan-JAK inhibitor, 5-10 mg twice daily.

The chain carries TRBV27 and TRBJ2-1; a possible D gene is TRBD1 (5 bases). This receptor was identified in a human donor with alopecia areata. Sequenced here: CD8+ T cells sorted from blood, sampled at week 4, from a patient treated with tofacitinib. CDR3 protein: CASSLLSVQGTYNEQFF. Here the CDR3 DNA reads TGTGCCAGCAGTTTACTTTCTGTGCAGGGAACCTACAATGAGCAGTTCTTC.